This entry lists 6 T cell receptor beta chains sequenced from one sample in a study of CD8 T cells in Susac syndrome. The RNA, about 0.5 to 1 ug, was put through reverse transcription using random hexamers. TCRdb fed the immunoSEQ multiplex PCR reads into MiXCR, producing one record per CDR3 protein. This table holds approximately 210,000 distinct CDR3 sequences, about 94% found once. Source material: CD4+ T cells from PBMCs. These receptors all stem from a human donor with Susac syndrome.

CDR3 bases: TGTGCCTGGAGCAGGGGAGTTGAGAACACTGAAGCTTTCTTT. Protein product: CAWSRGVENTEAFF. The chain carries TRBV30 and TRBJ1-1; D perhaps matches TRBD1 (6 bases). Between the trimmed V and J ends, which lost 3 bases and 1 base, there was a span of 12 bases. This CDR3 has 14 amino acids. Germline V gives CDR1 GTSNPN, CDR2 SVGIG (reference sequence). The full variable domain, in which reference TRBV30 and TRBJ1-1 provide the parts outside the CDR3, is SQTIHQWPATLVQPVGSPLSLECTVEGTSNPNLYWYRQAAGRGLQLLFYSVGIGQISSEVPQNLSASRPQDRQFILSSKKLLLSDSGFYLCAWSRGVENTEAFFGQGTRLTVV.

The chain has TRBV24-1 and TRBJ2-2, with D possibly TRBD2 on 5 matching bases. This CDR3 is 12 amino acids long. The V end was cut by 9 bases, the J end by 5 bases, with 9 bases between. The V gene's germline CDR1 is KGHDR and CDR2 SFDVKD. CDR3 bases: TGTGCCACCTCTGGGAGAACCGGGGAGCTGTTTTTT. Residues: CATSGRTGELFF.

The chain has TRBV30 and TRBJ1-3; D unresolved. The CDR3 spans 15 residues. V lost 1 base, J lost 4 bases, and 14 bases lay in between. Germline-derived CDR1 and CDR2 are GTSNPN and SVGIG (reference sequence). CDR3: CAWSGTFRSGNTIYF. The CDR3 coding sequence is TGTGCCTGGAGTGGGACTTTTCGCTCGGGAAACACCATATATTTT.

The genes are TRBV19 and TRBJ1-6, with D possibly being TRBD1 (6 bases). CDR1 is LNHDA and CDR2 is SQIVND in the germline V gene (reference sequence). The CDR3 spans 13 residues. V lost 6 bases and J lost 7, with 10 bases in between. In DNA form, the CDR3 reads TGTGCCAGTAGCAGGGGATGGAATTCACCCCTCCACTTT. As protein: CASSRGWNSPLHF. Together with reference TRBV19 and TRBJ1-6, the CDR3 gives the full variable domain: DGGITQSPKYLFRKEGQNVTLSCEQNLNHDAMYWYRQDPGQGLRLIYYSQIVNDFQKGDIAEGYSVSREKKESFPLTVTSAQKNPTAFYLCASSRGWNSPLHFGNGTRLTVT.

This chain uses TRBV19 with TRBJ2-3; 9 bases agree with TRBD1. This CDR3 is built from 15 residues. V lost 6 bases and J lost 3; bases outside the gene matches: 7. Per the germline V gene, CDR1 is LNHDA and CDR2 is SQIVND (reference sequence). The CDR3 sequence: CASRQTGGRTDTQYF. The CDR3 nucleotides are TGTGCCAGTAGACAAACAGGGGGCAGGACAGATACGCAGTATTTT. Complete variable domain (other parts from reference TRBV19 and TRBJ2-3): DGGITQSPKYLFRKEGQNVTLSCEQNLNHDAMYWYRQDPGQGLRLIYYSQIVNDFQKGDIAEGYSVSREKKESFPLTVTSAQKNPTAFYLCASRQTGGRTDTQYFGPGTRLTVL.

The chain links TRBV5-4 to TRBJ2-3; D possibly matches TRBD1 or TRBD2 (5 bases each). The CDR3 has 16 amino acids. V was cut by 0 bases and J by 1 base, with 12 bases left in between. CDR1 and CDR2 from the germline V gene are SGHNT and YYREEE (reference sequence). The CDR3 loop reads CASSLGDGPGTDTQYF. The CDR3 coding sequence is TGTGCCAGCAGCTTGGGGGACGGTCCCGGCACAGATACGCAGTATTTT. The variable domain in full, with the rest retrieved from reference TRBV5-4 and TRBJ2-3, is ETGVTQSPTHLIKTRGQQVTLRCSSQSGHNTVSWYQQALGQGPQFIFQYYREEENGRGNFPPRFSGLQFPNYSSELNVNALELDDSALYLCASSLGDGPGTDTQYFGPGTRLTVL.